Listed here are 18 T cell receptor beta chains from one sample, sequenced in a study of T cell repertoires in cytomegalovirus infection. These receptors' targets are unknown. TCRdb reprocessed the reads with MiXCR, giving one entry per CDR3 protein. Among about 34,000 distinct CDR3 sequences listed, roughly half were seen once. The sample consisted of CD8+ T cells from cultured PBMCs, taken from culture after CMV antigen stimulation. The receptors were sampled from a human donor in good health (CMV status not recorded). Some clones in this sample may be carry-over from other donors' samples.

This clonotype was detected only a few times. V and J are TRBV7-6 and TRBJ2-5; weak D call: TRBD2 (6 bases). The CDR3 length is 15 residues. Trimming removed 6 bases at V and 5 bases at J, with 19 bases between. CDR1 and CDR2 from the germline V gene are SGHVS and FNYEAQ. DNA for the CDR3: TGTGCCAGCAGTAGCCCGCGGAGGGAGAGTGAGACCCAGTACTTC. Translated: CASSSPRRESETQYF.

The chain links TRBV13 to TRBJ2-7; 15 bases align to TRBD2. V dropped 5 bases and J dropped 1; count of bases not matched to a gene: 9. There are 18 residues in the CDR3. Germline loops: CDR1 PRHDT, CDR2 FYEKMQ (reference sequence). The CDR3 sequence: CASSPGLAGGCCSYEQYF. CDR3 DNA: TGTGCCAGCAGCCCGGGACTAGCGGGAGGTTGCTGTTCCTACGAGCAGTACTTC. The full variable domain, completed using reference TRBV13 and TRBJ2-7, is AAGVIQSPRHLIKEKRETATLKCYPIPRHDTVYWYQQGPGQDPQFLISFYEKMQSDKGSIPDRFSAQQFSDYHSELNMSSLELGDSALYFCASSPGLAGGCCSYEQYFGPGTRLTVT.

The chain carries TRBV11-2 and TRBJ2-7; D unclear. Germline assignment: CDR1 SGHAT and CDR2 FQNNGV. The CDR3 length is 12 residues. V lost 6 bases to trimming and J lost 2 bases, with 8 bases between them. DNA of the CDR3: TGTGCCAGCAGTACAAGGGCCTACGAGCAGTACTTC. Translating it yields CASSTRAYEQYF. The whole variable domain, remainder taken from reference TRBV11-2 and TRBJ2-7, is EAGVAQSPRYKIIEKRQSVAFWCNPISGHATLYWYQQILGQGPKLLIQFQNNGVVDDSQLPKDRFSAERLKGVDSTLKIQPAKLEDSAVYLCASSTRAYEQYFGPGTRLTVT.

This CDR3 is CASSLNLAGGPETQYF. In DNA, the CDR3 is TGTGCCAGCAGCTTAAACCTAGCGGGGGGGCCAGAGACCCAGTACTTC. The chain links TRBV7-3 to TRBJ2-5, with 12 bases lining up with TRBD2. Germline V gene sequence: CDR1 SGHTA, CDR2 FQGTGA. The V segment lost 1 base and the J segment 4 bases; nucleotides outside the gene matches: 4. CDR3 length: 16 residues.

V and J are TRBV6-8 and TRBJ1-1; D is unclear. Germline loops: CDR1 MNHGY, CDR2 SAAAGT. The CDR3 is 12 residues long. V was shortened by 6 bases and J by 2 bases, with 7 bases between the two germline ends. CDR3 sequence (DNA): TGTGCCAGCAGCGACTATAACACTGAAGCTTTCTTT. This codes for CASSDYNTEAFF.

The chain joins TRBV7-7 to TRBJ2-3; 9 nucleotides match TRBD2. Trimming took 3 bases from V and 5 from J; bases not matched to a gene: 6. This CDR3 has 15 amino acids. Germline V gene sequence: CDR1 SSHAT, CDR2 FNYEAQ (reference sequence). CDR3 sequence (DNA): TGTGCCAGCAGCTTCTCTAGCGGGGTTGGAGATACGCAGTATTTT. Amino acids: CASSFSSGVGDTQYF.

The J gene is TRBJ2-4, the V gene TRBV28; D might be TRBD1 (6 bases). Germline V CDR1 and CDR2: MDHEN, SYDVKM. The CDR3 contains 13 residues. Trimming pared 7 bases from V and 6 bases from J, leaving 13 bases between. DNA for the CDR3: TGTGCCAGCAAGGGTACAGGGCGAAACATTCAGTACTTC. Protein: CASKGTGRNIQYF.

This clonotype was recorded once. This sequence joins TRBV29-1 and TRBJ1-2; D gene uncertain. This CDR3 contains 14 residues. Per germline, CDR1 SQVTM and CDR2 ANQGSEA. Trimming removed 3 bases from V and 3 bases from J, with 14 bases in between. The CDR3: CSVESPGTYYGYTF. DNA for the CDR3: TGCAGCGTTGAGTCGCCGGGAACCTACTATGGCTACACCTTC.

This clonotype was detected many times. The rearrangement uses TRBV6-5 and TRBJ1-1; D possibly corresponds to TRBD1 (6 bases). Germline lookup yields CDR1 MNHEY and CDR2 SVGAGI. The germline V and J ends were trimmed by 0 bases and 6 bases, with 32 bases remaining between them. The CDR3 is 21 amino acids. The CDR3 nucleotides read TGTGCCAGCAGTTACTCGAAAAGGGTTCAGATAGGGGGGACCCAACCGCCTGAAGCTTTCTTT. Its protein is CASSYSKRVQIGGTQPPEAFF.

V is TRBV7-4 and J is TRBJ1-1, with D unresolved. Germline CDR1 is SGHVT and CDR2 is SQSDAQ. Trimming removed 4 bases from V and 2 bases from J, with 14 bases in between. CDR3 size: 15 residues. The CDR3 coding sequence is TGTGCCAGCAGCTCCTACGGATCCGCCAACACTGAAGCTTTCTTT. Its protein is CASSSYGSANTEAFF.

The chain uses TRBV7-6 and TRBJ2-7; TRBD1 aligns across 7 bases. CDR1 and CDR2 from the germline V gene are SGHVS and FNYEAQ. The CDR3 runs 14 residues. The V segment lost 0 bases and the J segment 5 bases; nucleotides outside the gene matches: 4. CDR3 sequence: CASSLALQGNEQYF. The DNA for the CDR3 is TGTGCCAGCAGCTTAGCCCTACAGGGGAACGAGCAGTACTTC.

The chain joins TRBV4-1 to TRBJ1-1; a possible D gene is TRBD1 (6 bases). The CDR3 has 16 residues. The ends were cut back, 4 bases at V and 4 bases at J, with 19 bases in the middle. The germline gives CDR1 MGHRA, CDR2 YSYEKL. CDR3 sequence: CASSLLQWGRGTEAFF. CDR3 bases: TGCGCCAGCAGCCTCCTTCAATGGGGCAGGGGCACTGAAGCTTTCTTT.

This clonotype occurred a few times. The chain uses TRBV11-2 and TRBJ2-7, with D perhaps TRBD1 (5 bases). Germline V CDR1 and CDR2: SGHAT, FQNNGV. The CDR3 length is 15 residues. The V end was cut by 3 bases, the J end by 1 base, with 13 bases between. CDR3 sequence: CASSLGQGRSYEQYF. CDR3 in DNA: TGTGCCAGCAGCTTGGGCCAGGGTAGGTCCTACGAGCAGTACTTC.

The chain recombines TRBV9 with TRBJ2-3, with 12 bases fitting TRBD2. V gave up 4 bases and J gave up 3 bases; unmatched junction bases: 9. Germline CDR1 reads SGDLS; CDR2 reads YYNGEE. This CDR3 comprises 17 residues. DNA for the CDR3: TGTGCCAGCAGCCTAGCGGGAGGGCCTGTGGAAACAGATACGCAGTATTTT. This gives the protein CASSLAGGPVETDTQYF.

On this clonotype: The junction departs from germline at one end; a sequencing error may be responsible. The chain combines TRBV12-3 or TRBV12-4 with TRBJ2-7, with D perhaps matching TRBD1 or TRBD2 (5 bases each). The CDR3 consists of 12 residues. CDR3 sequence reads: CASSLGPGEQHF. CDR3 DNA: TGTGCCAGCAGTTTGGGACCTGGGGAGCAGCACTTC.

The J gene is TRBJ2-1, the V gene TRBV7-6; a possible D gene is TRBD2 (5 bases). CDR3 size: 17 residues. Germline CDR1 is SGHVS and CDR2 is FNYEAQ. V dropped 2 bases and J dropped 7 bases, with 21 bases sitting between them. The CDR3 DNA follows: TGTGCCAGCAGCTTACTGGAACCGGGGAGTCCCAAAAATGAGCAGTTCTTC. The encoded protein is CASSLLEPGSPKNEQFF.

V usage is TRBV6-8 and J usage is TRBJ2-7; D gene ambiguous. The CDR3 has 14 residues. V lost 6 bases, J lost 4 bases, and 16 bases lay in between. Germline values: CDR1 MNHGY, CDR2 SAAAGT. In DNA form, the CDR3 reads TGTGCCAGCAGGAATGGGATGTTTGAATACGAGCAGTACTTC. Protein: CASRNGMFEYEQYF.

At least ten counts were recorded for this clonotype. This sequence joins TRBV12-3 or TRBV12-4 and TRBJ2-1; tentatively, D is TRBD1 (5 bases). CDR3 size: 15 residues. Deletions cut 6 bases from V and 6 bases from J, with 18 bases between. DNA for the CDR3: TGTGCCAGCAGCTCTCCTAGGGGCTTAGGCAATGAGCAGTTCTTC. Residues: CASSSPRGLGNEQFF.